The 32 T cell receptor beta chains reported below all come from one sample, sequenced in a study of cytomegalovirus exposure and HLA in healthy donors. The primer mix had 60 Vbeta and 13 Jbeta primers. Profiled with immunoSEQ multiplex PCR; TCRdb holds only in-frame clones, not every one. The data hold about 150,000 clones, with roughly 62% observed a single time. The material sequenced was PBMCs. The receptors stem from a male donor in good health and CMV-seronegative.

The J gene is TRBJ1-2, the V gene TRBV5-8, with unresolved D. The V gene's germline CDR1 is SGHTS and CDR2 YDEGEE. Trimming left V 2 bases short and J 4 bases short, with 18 bases between. This CDR3 spans 16 amino acids. The CDR3 bases are TGTGCCAGCAGCTTTTCCCAAGGCGTACTAACCTATGGCTACACCTTC. Its translation is CASSFSQGVLTYGYTF.

This clone was found a few times. This rearrangement joins TRBV6-6 to TRBJ1-2, with D perhaps matching TRBD1 (5 bases). V was pared by 2 bases and J by 2 bases, with 6 bases between. Germline V gene data show CDR1 as MNHNY and CDR2 as SVGAGI (reference sequence). This CDR3 contains 13 residues. CDR3 sequence reads: CASSYGANYGYTF. CDR3 coding DNA: TGTGCCAGCAGTTACGGGGCAAACTATGGCTACACCTTC.

The V gene is TRBV15, the J gene TRBJ2-5; no firm D call. The V end was cut by 5 bases, the J end by 2 bases, with 9 bases between. The CDR3 length is 13 residues. Germline V gene data show CDR1 as LNHNV and CDR2 as YYDKDF (reference sequence). CDR3 coding DNA: TGTGCCACCAGCGGGCAGATTCAAGAGACCCAGTACTTC. Amino acids: CATSGQIQETQYF. Full variable domain (missing parts from reference TRBV15 and TRBJ2-5): DAMVIQNPRYQVTQFGKPVTLSCSQTLNHNVMYWYQQKSSQAPKLLFHYYDKDFNNEADTPDNFQSRRPNTSFCFLDIRSPGLGDTAMYLCATSGQIQETQYFGPGTRLLVL.

The chain combines TRBV28 with TRBJ1-2; 7 bases fit TRBD1. V gave up 6 bases and J gave up 2 bases; unmatched junction bases: 3. From germline, CDR1 is MDHEN and CDR2 SYDVKM. This CDR3 comprises 13 residues. The CDR3 DNA reads as TGTGCCAGCAGAACAGGGGTGAACTATGGCTACACCTTC. Its protein product is CASRTGVNYGYTF.

This chain uses TRBV21-1 with TRBJ1-1. TRBV21-1 is classified as a pseudogene. CDR3 length: 15 residues. The CDR3 here is CASSKAEGGDTEAFF. The CDR3 DNA sequence: TGTGCCAGCAGCAAAGCGGAGGGAGGGGACACTGAAGCTTTCTTT.

The chain carries TRBV5-1 and TRBJ2-1; tentative D call: TRBD2 (6 bases). Germline CDR1 reads SGHRS; CDR2 reads YFSETQ. Between the trimmed V and J ends, which lost 0 bases and 0 bases, there was a span of 13 bases. The CDR3 loop spans 17 amino acids. The CDR3 DNA sequence: TGCGCCAGCAGCTTGGGTTACGGGGGTAGCTCCTACAATGAGCAGTTCTTC. Translated: CASSLGYGGSSYNEQFF.

This clone showed up just once. The CDR3 DNA is TGTGCCAGTAGTATCGGGGTCATCGGGGATGAAAAACTGTTTTTT. Translation: CASSIGVIGDEKLFF. The rearrangement uses TRBV19 and TRBJ1-4; D gene unclear. Germline CDR1 LNHDA, CDR2 SQIVND (reference sequence). CDR3 size: 15 residues. V was clipped by 3 bases and J by 6 bases, with 14 bases between them.

The chain couples TRBV5-1 to TRBJ2-1; maybe TRBD2 (5 bases). Trimming removed 0 bases from V and 4 bases from J, with 11 bases in between. This CDR3 is built from 15 residues. Germline CDR1 SGHRS, CDR2 YFSETQ. Here the CDR3 reads CASSLEAPGYNEQFF. The CDR3 DNA reads as TGCGCCAGCAGCTTGGAGGCCCCGGGGTACAATGAGCAGTTCTTC. Together with reference TRBV5-1 and TRBJ2-1, the CDR3 gives the full variable domain: KAGVTQTPRYLIKTRGQQVTLSCSPISGHRSVSWYQQTPGQGLQFLFEYFSETQRNKGNFPGRFSGRQFSNSRSEMNVSTLELGDSALYLCASSLEAPGYNEQFFGPGTRLTVL.

J is TRBJ2-7 and V is TRBV23-1, with 8 positions matching TRBD1. TRBV23-1 is identified as an open reading frame with a role that is uncertain. V shed 3 bases, J shed 4 bases, and the junction held 8 bases outside the gene matches. This CDR3 contains 15 residues. The CDR3 here is CASSQSGTGSYEQYF. In nucleotides, the CDR3 is TGCGCCAGCAGTCAGTCCGGGACAGGCTCTTACGAGCAGTACTTC.

This chain uses TRBV5-6 with TRBJ1-2; a weak D match, TRBD1 (6 bases). CDR3 size: 16 residues. Trimming removed 1 base at V and 0 bases at J, with 13 bases between. The germline V gene has CDR1 SGHDT and CDR2 YYEEEE. The CDR3 loop reads CASSLRRGTTNYGYTF. The CDR3 DNA sequence: TGTGCCAGCAGCTTGCGGAGGGGGACTACTAACTATGGCTACACCTTC.

The chain recombines TRBV18 with TRBJ2-7; 9 bases align to TRBD2. Germline V lookup: CDR1 KGHSH, CDR2 LQKENI. V lost 2 bases, J lost 5 bases, and 4 bases stayed unmatched. This CDR3 contains 14 residues. CDR3 nucleotides: TGTGCCAGCTCACCAGTGTTAGCGGGGGACGAGCAGTACTTC. Translated, it gives CASSPVLAGDEQYF.

This clone came up a few times. The chain uses TRBV28 and TRBJ1-1; D remains unclear. CDR3 length: 13 residues. V lost 5 bases to trimming and J lost 0 bases, with 7 bases between them. The germline V gene has CDR1 MDHEN and CDR2 SYDVKM. Here the CDR3 DNA reads TGTGCCAGCAGTAACACACTGAACACTGAAGCTTTCTTT. It translates to CASSNTLNTEAFF.

The rearrangement links TRBV19 to TRBJ2-3; 8 nucleotides match TRBD1. Trimming took 6 bases from V and 0 from J; bases not matched to a gene: 5. In germline, CDR1 is LNHDA, CDR2 SQIVND (reference sequence). This CDR3 has 15 residues. CDR3 sequence (DNA): TGTGCCAGTAGGGACAGGGCCCTAAGCACAGATACGCAGTATTTT. Protein sequence: CASRDRALSTDTQYF.

The chain uses TRBV28 and TRBJ2-5; 7 positions agree with TRBD2. The J call may be faulty, since TRBJ2-7 better matches the DNA end. CDR3 length equals 16 residues. The germline V gene has CDR1 MDHEN and CDR2 SYDVKM. The CDR3 DNA reads as TGTGCCAGCACGACCTACGGGGGGACTTCACTCTACGAGCAGTACTTC. As protein: CASTTYGGTSLYEQYF.

The chain couples TRBV4-1 to TRBJ2-7; D is possibly TRBD1 (7 bases). Germline loops: CDR1 MGHRA, CDR2 YSYEKL. The CDR3 extends over 14 amino acids. Trimming took 3 bases from V and 4 from J, leaving 13 bases between them. The DNA for the CDR3 is TGCGCCAGCAGCCAGGTCAGGGGGAGGTACGAGCAGTACTTC. It yields the protein CASSQVRGRYEQYF.

This chain connects TRBV6-1 to TRBJ1-5; D is perhaps TRBD1 (5 bases). V gave up 11 bases and J gave up 6 bases, with 20 bases separating them. This CDR3 contains 14 residues. The germline CDR1 and CDR2 sequences are MNHNS and SASEGT. The CDR3 sequence is CAGILGGESQPQHF. DNA of the CDR3: TGTGCCGGCATACTCGGGGGTGAGAGTCAGCCCCAGCATTTT.

The genes are TRBV11-3 and TRBJ2-2, with TRBD1 matching over 12 bases. V shed 5 bases, J shed 5 bases, and the junction held 9 bases outside the gene matches. The germline CDR1 and CDR2 sequences are SGHNT and YENEEA. The CDR3 covers 17 residues. CDR3 coding DNA: TGTGCCAGCAGCACACCGGGACAGGGGGCAGTTACCGGGGAGCTGTTTTTT. It translates to CASSTPGQGAVTGELFF.

The V gene is TRBV6-6, the J gene TRBJ2-4, with D possibly being TRBD2 (6 bases). The V gene's germline CDR1 is MNHNY and CDR2 SVGAGI (reference sequence). V was pared by 5 bases and J by 9 bases, with 14 bases between. The CDR3 is 13 residues long. CDR3 sequence reads: CASSPAGYTIQYF. DNA for the CDR3: TGTGCCAGCAGTCCGGCGGGGTATACCATTCAGTACTTC.

V usage is TRBV2 and J usage is TRBJ2-3, with D perhaps matching TRBD2 (5 bases). V was clipped by 4 bases and J by 0 bases, with 17 bases between them. This CDR3 is built from 17 residues. Germline assignment: CDR1 SNHLY and CDR2 FYNNEI. The CDR3: CASSAMWVTRSTDTQYF. The CDR3 DNA follows: TGTGCCAGCAGTGCGATGTGGGTAACTAGGAGCACAGATACGCAGTATTTT.

A single count supports this clone. The V call is TRBV5-1, the J call TRBJ2-7, with 7 nucleotides matching TRBD1. The CDR3 runs 14 residues. From germline, CDR1 is SGHRS and CDR2 YFSETQ. The V segment lost 4 bases and the J segment 2 bases; nucleotides outside the gene matches: 6. The CDR3 nucleotides are TGCGCCAGCAGCCCGACAGACAGGGCCTACGAGCAGTACTTC. Protein sequence: CASSPTDRAYEQYF.

The chain couples TRBV7-3 to TRBJ1-2; 7 bases match TRBD1. The length of the CDR3 is 13 residues. J was trimmed by 7 bases and V by 5 bases; bases with no gene match: 7. Per germline, CDR1 SGHTA and CDR2 FQGTGA. CDR3 coding DNA: TGTGCCAGCAGCGAGGGGGCGGCCGCTGGCTACACCTTC. Translation: CASSEGAAAGYTF.

Only one count was recorded for this clone. V is TRBV5-6 and J is TRBJ2-1; D may be TRBD2 (5 bases). From germline, CDR1 is SGHDT and CDR2 YYEEEE. The CDR3 totals 15 residues. With 0 bases removed from V and 4 bases from J, the gap between germline ends came to 11 bases. In DNA, the CDR3 is TGTGCCAGCAGCTTGGGGAGCGGTGCATACAATGAGCAGTTCTTC. It yields the protein CASSLGSGAYNEQFF.

This sequence joins TRBV30 and TRBJ2-5; TRBD2 matches at 9 bases. CDR1 GTSNPN and CDR2 SVGIG come from the germline V gene (reference sequence). The CDR3 length is 15 residues. Losses at the gene ends were 0 bases for V and 7 bases for J; bases not matched to a gene: 9. Written as DNA, the CDR3 is TGTGCCTGGAGTGTACGGCGGGGGGGCGTTTGGACCCAGTACTTC. Translating gives CAWSVRRGGVWTQYF. The whole variable domain, remainder taken from reference TRBV30 and TRBJ2-5, is SQTIHQWPATLVQPVGSPLSLECTVEGTSNPNLYWYRQAAGRGLQLLFYSVGIGQISSEVPQNLSASRPQDRQFILSSKKLLLSDSGFYLCAWSVRRGGVWTQYFGPGTRLLVL.

This clone was seen only once. This chain links TRBV28 with TRBJ1-4; D unresolved. The CDR3 loop spans 14 amino acids. Germline CDR1 reads MDHEN; CDR2 reads SYDVKM. Trimming pared 5 bases from V and 6 bases from J, leaving 13 bases between. The CDR3 bases are TGTGCCAGCAGTATACGCGTCGGGGATGAAAAACTGTTTTTT. It is translated as CASSIRVGDEKLFF.

CDR3: CAIPTPGTGIHEQFF. The CDR3 DNA reads as TGTGCCATCCCCACACCCGGGACAGGGATCCATGAGCAGTTCTTC. The V gene is TRBV6-5, the J gene TRBJ2-1, with 9 bases fitting TRBD1. Germline V lookup: CDR1 MNHEY, CDR2 SVGAGI. Trimming took 10 bases from V and 8 from J; bases not matched to a gene: 15. This CDR3 spans 15 amino acids.

The genes are TRBV11-1 and TRBJ2-2, with a tentative D call TRBD1 (5 bases). V was cut by 5 bases and J by 5 bases, with 15 bases left in between. Germline V lookup: CDR1 SGHAT, CDR2 FQDESV (reference sequence). This CDR3 has 15 amino acids. The CDR3 spells CASSRQSHRTGELFF. The CDR3 bases are TGTGCCAGCAGCCGACAGTCTCATAGGACCGGGGAGCTGTTTTTT.

This clone was observed a few times. The J gene is TRBJ1-3, the V gene TRBV29-1, with D hard to call. V shed 6 bases and J shed 2 bases, with 8 bases lying between them. CDR3 length: 12 amino acids. Germline V gene lookup returns CDR1 SQVTM and CDR2 ANQGSEA. Here the CDR3 DNA reads TGCAGCGTCGGCGGGGCTGGAAACACCATATATTTT. As protein: CSVGGAGNTIYF.

V gene TRBV15 combines with J gene TRBJ1-2; tentative D call: TRBD1 (6 bases). Germline CDR1 and CDR2: LNHNV and YYDKDF (reference sequence). The CDR3 is 17 residues long. Deletions cut 0 bases from V and 1 base from J, with 15 bases between. In DNA form, the CDR3 reads TGTGCCACCAGCAGAGATCCTTTGGGACAACTTAACTATGGCTACACCTTC. Protein sequence: CATSRDPLGQLNYGYTF.

The rearrangement links TRBV20-1 to TRBJ1-2, with D unclear. Per the germline V gene, CDR1 is DFQATT and CDR2 is SNEGSKA (reference sequence). Between the trimmed V and J ends, which lost 4 bases and 4 bases, there was a span of 7 bases. This CDR3 has 11 residues. Written as DNA, the CDR3 is TGCAGTGCTACGACAAGCTATGGCTACACCTTC. Translated, it gives CSATTSYGYTF.

The chain is built from TRBV6-5 and TRBJ1-1; D is uncertain. V shed 6 bases and J shed 6 bases, with 14 bases lying between them. CDR3 length: 13 amino acids. CDR1 and CDR2 (germline): MNHEY, SVGAGI. CDR3 residues: CASRFSGLSEAFF. The CDR3 coding sequence is TGTGCCAGCAGATTCTCCGGACTGTCTGAAGCTTTCTTT.

The chain recombines TRBV10-3 with TRBJ1-5; D is ambiguous. Germline CDR1 is ENHRY and CDR2 is SYGVKD. The CDR3 runs 16 residues. Trimming took off 6 bases at V and 0 bases at J, with 15 bases between the two ends. The CDR3: CAIREGGPYSNQPQHF. The CDR3 nucleotides are TGTGCCATCAGGGAAGGCGGGCCTTATAGCAATCAGCCCCAGCATTTT.

This chain uses TRBV9 with TRBJ2-5; 7 bases fit TRBD1. The trim removed 2 bases at V and 4 bases at J, leaving 11 bases unmatched. This CDR3 has 16 residues. Per germline, CDR1 SGDLS and CDR2 YYNGEE. CDR3 bases: TGTGCCAGCAGCGTGTTCGACAGGGCCGGAGGAGAGACCCAGTACTTC. This codes for CASSVFDRAGGETQYF. The entire variable domain, with the rest obtained from reference TRBV9 and TRBJ2-5, is as follows: DSGVTQTPKHLITATGQRVTLRCSPRSGDLSVYWYQQSLDQGLQFLIQYYNGEERAKGNILERFSAQQFPDLHSELNLSSLELGDSALYFCASSVFDRAGGETQYFGPGTRLLVL.